What follows are 16 T cell receptor beta chains derived from one specimen sequenced in a study of blood T cell repertoires in COVID-19. Method: immunoSEQ multiplex PCR; TCRdb's copy keeps in-frame clones and lacks some. The sample gives roughly 700,000 clones, over 80% of which show up once; around 0.3% is in the top ten. Sequencing used peripheral blood. Receptors originate from a woman younger than 30 with acute or convalescent COVID-19.

A few counts support this clone. This rearrangement joins TRBV9 to TRBJ2-1; D is possibly TRBD1 (6 bases). CDR3 length: 16 amino acids. In germline, CDR1 is SGDLS, CDR2 YYNGEE. V was shortened by 4 bases and J by 8 bases, with 22 bases between the two germline ends. This chain's CDR3 is CASSSRPDRLEDEQFF. The CDR3 bases are TGTGCCAGCAGCTCAAGACCCGACAGGCTTGAGGATGAGCAGTTCTTC. Looking up the rest from reference TRBV9 and TRBJ2-1 gives the full variable domain: DSGVTQTPKHLITATGQRVTLRCSPRSGDLSVYWYQQSLDQGLQFLIQYYNGEERAKGNILERFSAQQFPDLHSELNLSSLELGDSALYFCASSSRPDRLEDEQFFGPGTRLTVL.

The CDR3 region has the DNA TGTGCCAGCAGTGGCATTGGCGGTAGCTCCTACAATGAGCAGTTCTTC. Encoded protein: CASSGIGGSSYNEQFF. The chain combines TRBV6-1 with TRBJ2-1; D remains ambiguous. In germline, CDR1 is MNHNS, CDR2 SASEGT. Trimming took off 4 bases at V and 0 bases at J, with 13 bases between the two ends. CDR3 length: 16 amino acids.

This clone was seen just once. The chain has TRBV30 and TRBJ2-3, with TRBD1 matching 11 bases. The CDR3 has 15 residues. With V trimmed by 5 bases and J by 1 base, 5 bases remained unmatched. Germline lookup yields CDR1 GTSNPN and CDR2 SVGIG (reference sequence). CDR3 sequence reads: CAWERTGGRTDTQYF. The CDR3 DNA is TGTGCCTGGGAAAGGACAGGGGGCCGCACAGATACGCAGTATTTT.

To note about this clone: Other DNA sequences in this specimen translate into the identical CDR3. The chain recombines TRBV2 with TRBJ1-1; D is perhaps TRBD1 (5 bases). Per the germline V gene, CDR1 is SNHLY and CDR2 is FYNNEI. The CDR3 loop spans 12 amino acids. V was pared by 7 bases and J by 2 bases, with 8 bases between. The CDR3 is CASIQGNTEAFF. The CDR3 coding sequence is TGTGCCAGCATTCAGGGAAACACTGAAGCTTTCTTT.

CDR3: CASTQGQGAYEQYF. In DNA, the CDR3 is TGTGCCAGCACTCAGGGACAGGGGGCCTACGAGCAGTACTTC. This sequence joins TRBV6-6 and TRBJ2-7, with 11 bases lining up with TRBD1. V shed 7 bases, J shed 2 bases, and the junction held 4 bases outside the gene matches. Per germline, CDR1 MNHNY and CDR2 SVGAGI (reference sequence). CDR3 length: 14 amino acids.

The V call is TRBV9, the J call TRBJ1-1, with TRBD1 matching over 7 bases. Germline V gene data show CDR1 as SGDLS and CDR2 as YYNGEE. The trim removed 0 bases at V and 7 bases at J, leaving 12 bases unmatched. CDR3 length: 16 amino acids. CDR3 amino acids: CASSVVRGRKNLEAFF. The CDR3 DNA sequence: TGTGCCAGCAGCGTAGTGAGGGGGCGGAAGAACCTTGAAGCTTTCTTT.

V and J are TRBV11-2 and TRBJ1-2, with D possibly matching TRBD1 (6 bases). The germline V gene has CDR1 SGHAT and CDR2 FQNNGV. The CDR3 totals 14 residues. V lost 0 bases and J 8 bases, leaving 13 bases between the germline ends. Here the CDR3 reads CASSLDRGALGYTF. The DNA of the CDR3 is TGTGCCAGCAGCTTAGATCGGGGGGCCTTGGGCTACACCTTC.

The chain combines TRBV27 with TRBJ2-7; the match to TRBD2 covers 11 bases. Germline V CDR1 and CDR2: MNHEY, SMNVEV (reference sequence). Trimming at V came to 6 bases and at J to 3 bases, leaving 7 bases not matched to a gene. The CDR3 is 15 residues long. The CDR3 DNA reads as TGTGCCAGCAGAACTAGCGGGGGAACTCTCTACGAGCAGTACTTC. Its translation is CASRTSGGTLYEQYF.

This clone was counted once. The chain joins TRBV7-9 to TRBJ1-2, with unresolved D. Deletions cut 5 bases from V and 6 bases from J, with 13 bases between. The CDR3 extends over 13 amino acids. CDR1 and CDR2 (germline): SEHNR, FQNEAQ (reference sequence). The CDR3: CASSQPPEDGYTF. The CDR3 DNA sequence: TGTGCCAGCAGCCAACCCCCGGAGGATGGCTACACCTTC.

The chain employs TRBV27 and TRBJ2-7; TRBD1 agrees at 9 bases. J was trimmed by 2 bases and V by 6 bases; bases with no gene match: 11. Germline CDR1 and CDR2: MNHEY and SMNVEV (reference sequence). This CDR3 region has 16 residues. In DNA, the CDR3 is TGTGCCAGCAGCCGAGGTTTGGGACAGGGCACCTACGAGCAGTACTTC. Translating it yields CASSRGLGQGTYEQYF.

V gene TRBV9 combines with J gene TRBJ2-5; 8 positions agree with TRBD2. Germline CDR1 reads SGDLS; CDR2 reads YYNGEE. This CDR3 has 14 amino acids. J was trimmed by 2 bases and V by 3 bases; bases with no gene match: 3. CDR3 amino acids: CASSAGGRQETQYF. CDR3 bases: TGTGCCAGCAGCGCGGGGGGGCGACAAGAGACCCAGTACTTC.

This clone was counted a single time. This CDR3 reads CASSMLRGRDGYTF. The CDR3, as DNA: TGTGCCAGTAGTATGCTCCGGGGGAGGGATGGCTACACCTTC. V gene TRBV19 combines with J gene TRBJ1-2, with D perhaps matching TRBD1 (5 bases). Germline loops: CDR1 LNHDA, CDR2 SQIVND (reference sequence). V was clipped by 3 bases and J by 6 bases, with 14 bases between them. This CDR3 comprises 14 residues.

The rearrangement links TRBV6-5 to TRBJ1-5, with TRBD1 matching 10 bases. The CDR3 has 16 amino acids. From germline, CDR1 is MNHEY and CDR2 SVGAGI. With 3 bases clipped from V and 4 bases from J, the junction kept 6 bases outside the gene matches. The CDR3 DNA reads as TGTGCCAGCAGTTATCCGGGACAGGGGTATAATCAGCCCCAGCATTTT. Translation gives CASSYPGQGYNQPQHF.

Worth noting for this clone: The sample contains more than one DNA sequence encoding this CDR3. The chain combines TRBV24-1 with TRBJ2-7; D unresolved. The CDR3 runs to 12 residues. The germline CDR1 and CDR2 sequences are KGHDR and SFDVKD. Deletions cut 4 bases from V and 0 bases from J, with 3 bases between. CDR3 sequence: CATSDHSYEQYF. CDR3 DNA sequence: TGTGCCACCAGTGACCACTCCTACGAGCAGTACTTC.

The rearrangement joins TRBV7-9 to TRBJ1-3; a possible D gene is TRBD1 (6 bases). CDR1 SEHNR and CDR2 FQNEAQ come from the germline V gene (reference sequence). Trimming took 8 bases from V and 0 from J, leaving 20 bases between them. The CDR3 runs to 17 residues. CDR3 amino acids: CASRRLGGPSSGNTIYF. The CDR3 nucleotides read TGTGCCAGCCGGCGCCTGGGGGGGCCCAGCTCTGGAAACACCATATATTTT.

CDR3 nucleotide sequence: TGTGCCAGCAGCTTCGGGACAGGAACACCCTACGAGCAGTACTTC. As protein: CASSFGTGTPYEQYF. This rearrangement joins TRBV7-8 to TRBJ2-7; 8 bases line up with TRBD1. V dropped 3 bases and J dropped 2; count of bases not matched to a gene: 6. The germline gives CDR1 SGHVS, CDR2 FQNEAQ. The CDR3 runs to 15 residues.